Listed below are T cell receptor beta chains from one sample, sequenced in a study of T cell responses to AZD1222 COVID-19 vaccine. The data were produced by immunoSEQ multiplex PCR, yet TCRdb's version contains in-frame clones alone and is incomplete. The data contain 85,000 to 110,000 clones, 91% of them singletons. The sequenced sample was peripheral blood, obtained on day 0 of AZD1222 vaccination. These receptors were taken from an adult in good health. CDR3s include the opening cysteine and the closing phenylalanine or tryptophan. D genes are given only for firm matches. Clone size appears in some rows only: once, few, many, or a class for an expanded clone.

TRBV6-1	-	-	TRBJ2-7	TGTGCCAGCAGTGATGGACAATCCATACGAGTAAACGAGCAGTACTTC	CASSDGQSIRVNEQYF
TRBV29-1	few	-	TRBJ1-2	TGCAGTGGCGGGGACCTCGTGGGTGGCTACACCTTC	CSGGDLVGGYTF
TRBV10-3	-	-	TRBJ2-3	TGTGCCATCAGCCCTGCGTCCCGCCCAGATACGCAGTATTTT	CAISPASRPDTQYF
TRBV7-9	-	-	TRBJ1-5	TGTGCCAGCAGCTTAGGAGCAGGCTCTAGCAATCAGCCCCAGCATTTT	CASSLGAGSSNQPQHF
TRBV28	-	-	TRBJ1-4	TGTGCCAGCACCAGGGGCAGAAGCAATGAAAAACTGTTTTTT	CASTRGRSNEKLFF
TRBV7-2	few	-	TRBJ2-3	TGTGCCAGCAGCTCAACGGGACCCATCAAGCAGTATTTT	CASSSTGPIKQYF
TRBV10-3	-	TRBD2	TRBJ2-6	TGTGCCGTCTCAGGGACTAGCGGTCAATACTCTGGGGCCAACGTCCTGACTTTC	CAVSGTSGQYSGANVLTF
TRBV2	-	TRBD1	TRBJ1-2	TGTGCCAGCAGTGAAGGAGGACAGGGTAACTATGGCTACACCTTC	CASSEGGQGNYGYTF
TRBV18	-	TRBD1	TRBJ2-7	TGTGCCAGCTCACCCGACAGGGGCGAGCAGTACTTC	CASSPDRGEQYF
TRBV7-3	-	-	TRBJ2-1	TGTGCCAGCAGCTCGGAGCCAGGGGGGAACAATGAGCAGTTCTTC	CASSSEPGGNNEQFF
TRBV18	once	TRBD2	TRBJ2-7	TGTGCCAGCTCACCGCGAGGAGCGGGGCCTTACGAGCAGTACTTC	CASSPRGAGPYEQYF
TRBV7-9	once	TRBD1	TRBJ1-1	TGTGCCAGCAGCTTAGACAGGGGGCGGTCGACTGAAGCTTTCTTT	CASSLDRGRSTEAFF
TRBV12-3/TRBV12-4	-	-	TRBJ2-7	TGTGCCAGCAGTACCGGGAGAAACTACGAGCAGTACTTC	CASSTGRNYEQYF
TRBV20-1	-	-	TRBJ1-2	TGCAGTGTGCAGGACGCCTACTTC	CSVQDAYF
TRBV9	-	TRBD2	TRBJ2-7	TGTGCCAGCAGCGTAGAGCGGGAGCCCTACGAGCAGTACTTC	CASSVEREPYEQYF
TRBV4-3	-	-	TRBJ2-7	TGCGCCAGCAGCCCCCGCTCCGAGCCATCCTACGAGCAGTACTTC	CASSPRSEPSYEQYF
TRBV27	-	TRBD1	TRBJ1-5	TGTGCCAGCGGGACAGGGACGGGGCAGCCCCAGCATTTT	CASGTGTGQPQHF
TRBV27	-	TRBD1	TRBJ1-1	TGTGCCAGCAGCGAAGGACAGGGAATGAACACTGAAGCTTTCTTT	CASSEGQGMNTEAFF
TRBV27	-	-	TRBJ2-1	TGTGCCAGCAGTTCAGGAGGGGGCCCCTACAATGAGCAGTTCTTC	CASSSGGGPYNEQFF
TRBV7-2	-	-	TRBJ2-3	TGTGCCAGCAGCTTACACAAGGGAATAAGGGATACGCAGTATTTT	CASSLHKGIRDTQYF
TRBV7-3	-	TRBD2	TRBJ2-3	TGTGCCAGCAGCTTACTGGCGGGAGGGCAGGCAGATACGCAGTATTTT	CASSLLAGGQADTQYF
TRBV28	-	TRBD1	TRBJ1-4	TGTGCCAGCAATCCCGCAGGGGGCAGTGAAAAACTGTTTTTT	CASNPAGGSEKLFF
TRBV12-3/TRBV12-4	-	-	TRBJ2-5	TGTGCCAGCGCCTCGGGGGAGACCCAGTACTTC	CASASGETQYF
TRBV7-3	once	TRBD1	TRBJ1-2	TGTGCCAGCAGCCCCCACGCAGGGGGACTCTATGGCTACACCTTC	CASSPHAGGLYGYTF
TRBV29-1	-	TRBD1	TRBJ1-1	TGCAGCGTTATAGGACAGGGGCAAGGCACTGAAGCTTTCTTT	CSVIGQGQGTEAFF
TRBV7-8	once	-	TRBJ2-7	TGTGCCAGCAGCTTACGGGACTCCTACGAGCAGTACTTC	CASSLRDSYEQYF
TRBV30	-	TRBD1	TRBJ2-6	TGTGCCTGGAGATCGTTTATGGTCACAGGGGCTATGAAGGAGGCCAACGTCCTGACTTTC	CAWRSFMVTGAMKEANVLTF
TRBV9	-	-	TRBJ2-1	TGTGCCAGCAGCGTAGGACCTTCGTCCTACAATGAGCAGTTCTTC	CASSVGPSSYNEQFF
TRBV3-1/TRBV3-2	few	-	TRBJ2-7	TGTGCCAGCAGCCAGCCCGGGATCACCTACGAGCAGTACTTC	CASSQPGITYEQYF
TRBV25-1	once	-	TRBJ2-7	TGTGCCAGCGCGGGACACCACTACGAGCAGTACTTC	CASAGHHYEQYF
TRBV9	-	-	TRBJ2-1	TGTGCCAGCACCAAGGGGGCTCGGGAGGGTGAGCAGTTCTTC	CASTKGAREGEQFF
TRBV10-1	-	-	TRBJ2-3	TGCGCCAGCAGTGAAAGCGGCACAGATACGCAGTATTTT	CASSESGTDTQYF
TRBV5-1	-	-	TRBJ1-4	TGCGCCAGCAGCTTAGCAGGGCTTAATGAAAAACTGTTTTTT	CASSLAGLNEKLFF
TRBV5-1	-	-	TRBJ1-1	TGCGCCAGCACCGCCCAGGGGTCCACTGAAGCTTTCTTT	CASTAQGSTEAFF
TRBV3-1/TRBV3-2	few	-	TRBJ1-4	TGTGCCAGCAGCCAAGGCGTAGGCCGACCAACTAATGAAAAACTGTTTTTT	CASSQGVGRPTNEKLFF
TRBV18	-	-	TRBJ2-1	TGTGCCAGCTCACCAAGGGAACAGGGAGGCGAGGATGAGCAGTTCTTC	CASSPREQGGEDEQFF
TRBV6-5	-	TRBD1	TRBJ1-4	TGTGCCAGCAGCCCCTTACAGGGGACTAATGAAAAACTGTTTTTT	CASSPLQGTNEKLFF
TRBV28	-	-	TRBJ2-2	TGTGCCACCTCAGGTACTAGCTCGCTAAGAGGCACCGGGGAGCTGTTTTTT	CATSGTSSLRGTGELFF
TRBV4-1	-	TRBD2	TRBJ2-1	TGCGCCAGCAGCCAAGATCAAGGTATCGGACTAGCGGAGTACAATGAGCAGTTCTTC	CASSQDQGIGLAEYNEQFF
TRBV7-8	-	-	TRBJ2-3	TGTGCCAGCGTGAGGCGGGGCAGCACAGATACGCAGTATTTT	CASVRRGSTDTQYF
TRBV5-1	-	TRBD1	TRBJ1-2	TGCGCCAGCAGCTTGTTGGACAGGGTAGTTGATGGCTACACCTTC	CASSLLDRVVDGYTF
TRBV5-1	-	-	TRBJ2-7	TGCGCCAGCAGCTTGGCGGCCGAGCAGTACTTC	CASSLAAEQYF
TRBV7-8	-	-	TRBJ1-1	TGTGCCAGCAGCTTAGCCGGGACACCAATCGCTGAAGCTTTCTTT	CASSLAGTPIAEAFF
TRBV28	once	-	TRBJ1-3	TGTGCCAGCAGTCTCCATCCTCCGGACACAAGCTCTGGAAACACCATATATTTT	CASSLHPPDTSSGNTIYF
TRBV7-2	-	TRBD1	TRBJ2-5	TGTGCCAGCAGCTTATACAGGGGAGAGACCCAGTACTTC	CASSLYRGETQYF
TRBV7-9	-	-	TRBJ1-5	TGTGCCAGCAGCGGTGGACAGTCTACCAATCAGCCCCAGCATTTT	CASSGGQSTNQPQHF
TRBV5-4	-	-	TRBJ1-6	TGTGCCAGCAGCTTGGCGGCAGGGGATTCACCCCTCCACTTT	CASSLAAGDSPLHF
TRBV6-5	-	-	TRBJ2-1	TGTGCCAGCAGTTACTCAATAGGACAGAGGGGTAATGAGCAGTTCTTC	CASSYSIGQRGNEQFF
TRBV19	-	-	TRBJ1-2	TGTGCCAGTAGTATTGGAGGCATACGGGAGGGCTACACCTTC	CASSIGGIREGYTF
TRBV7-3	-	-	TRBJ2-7	TGTGCCAGCAGCTCAGAGGACCTCACCTACGAGCAGTACTTC	CASSSEDLTYEQYF
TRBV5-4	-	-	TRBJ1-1	TGTGCCAGCAGCTTGTATCAGGTGAACACTGAAGCTTTCTTT	CASSLYQVNTEAFF